This is a list of T cell receptor delta chains from one sample in a study of gamma-delta chains in newborns, infants, children. TCRdb reanalyzed the reads using CATT. The repertoire consists of 5,700 or so delta-chain clones, with 2.5% to 3% occurring once and the leading ten covering 15%. What was sequenced was blood. The source is a child who was a newborn, infant or young child, either healthy, febrile or measles-vaccinated (not recorded which). CDR3s include the opening cysteine and the closing phenylalanine or tryptophan. D genes are given only for firm matches. Size is omitted from some rows. Given values are once, few, many or a class for expanded clones.

TGTGCCTGTGACGCCGTACTGGGGAGCTCCTGGGACACACGACAGATGTTTTTC,CACDAVLGSSWDTRQMFF,TRDV2,TRDD3,NA,TRDJ3
TGTGCTTGTGACACTGTGATTGGGGGGAGCTCCTGGGACACCCGACAGATGTTTTTC,CACDTVIGGSSWDTRQMFF,TRDV2,NA,NA,TRDJ3
TGTGCCTGTGACACCGTGGGGGATAAAAGCTCCTGGGACACCCGACGGATGTTTTTC,CACDTVGDKSSWDTRRMFF,TRDV2,TRDD3,few,TRDJ3
TGTGCCTGTGACACCGTACTGGGGGATAGAAACTGGGACACCCGACAGATGTTTTTC,CACDTVLGDRNWDTRQMFF,TRDV2,TRDD3,NA,TRDJ3
TGTGCCTGTGACATACTGGGGGACTCCTGGGACACCCGACAGATGTTTTTC,CACDILGDSWDTRQMFF,TRDV2,TRDD3,medium-sized,TRDJ3
TGTGCCTGTGACAGGATGGGGGATACCCGCTCCTGGGACACCCGACAGATGTTTTTC,CACDRMGDTRSWDTRQMFF,TRDV2,TRDD3,medium-sized,TRDJ3
TGTGCCTGTGACGTACTGGGGGATAATGGTAAACTCATCTTT,CACDVLGDNGKLIF,TRDV2,TRDD3,medium-sized,TRDJ1
TGTGCCTGTGACACAGTAGGACTGGGGGATACTACAGCACAACTCTTCTTT,CACDTVGLGDTTAQLFF,TRDV2,TRDD3,large,TRDJ2
TGTGCCTGTGACACCGCAGGGGGACCGCACCAAACCTGGGACACCCGACAGATGTTTTTC,CACDTAGGPHQTWDTRQMFF,TRDV2,NA,few,TRDJ3
TGTGCCTGTGACACCGTACTGGGGGATACGCGTTTCTCCTGGGACACCCGACAGATGTTTTTC,CACDTVLGDTRFSWDTRQMFF,TRDV2,TRDD3,few,TRDJ3
TGTGCCTGTGACACCGCCGGAGAGAGCTCCTGGGACACCCGACAGATGTTTTTC,CACDTAGESSWDTRQMFF,TRDV2,NA,medium-sized,TRDJ3
TGTGCCTGTGACACCGTACTGGGGGATACATCCTGGGACACCCGACAGATGTTTTTC,CACDTVLGDTSWDTRQMFF,TRDV2,TRDD3,medium-sized,TRDJ3
TGTGCCTGTGACCCGACTCGTACTGGGGGACAGGTCAGCTCCTGGGACACCCGACAGATGTTTTTC,CACDPTRTGGQVSSWDTRQMFF,TRDV2,TRDD3,NA,TRDJ3
TGTGCCTGTGACACCGTGGGGGATACGCTGGTGACAGCACAACTCTTCTTT,CACDTVGDTLVTAQLFF,TRDV2,TRDD3,medium-sized,TRDJ2
TGTGCCTGTGACACCGTATCCCTCTCCTACTGGGACACCCGACAGATGTTTTTC,CACDTVSLSYWDTRQMFF,TRDV2,NA,medium-sized,TRDJ3
TGTGCCTGTGACACCGGCTGGGGGCCACGAAGCTCCTGGGACACCCGACAGATGTTTTTC,CACDTGWGPRSSWDTRQMFF,TRDV2,TRDD3,medium-sized,TRDJ3
TGTGCCTGTGACACCGTGGGGGATTCCAGCTCCTGGGACACCCGACAGATGTTTTTC,CACDTVGDSSSWDTRQMFF,TRDV2,TRDD3,NA,TRDJ3
TGTGCCTGTGACACCTCCCGGGGGACCCCCTCCTGGGACACCCGACAGATGTTTTTC,CACDTSRGTPSWDTRQMFF,TRDV2,NA,NA,TRDJ3
TGTGCCTGTGACACTCTGGGGGATACTTTGACAGCACAACTCTTCTTT,CACDTLGDTLTAQLFF,TRDV2,TRDD3,medium-sized,TRDJ2
TGTGCCTGTGACACCGTGGGGGCCAGCTCCTGGGACACCCGACAGATGTTTTTC,CACDTVGASSWDTRQMFF,TRDV2,NA,medium-sized,TRDJ3
TGTGCGTGTGACACCGTACTGGGGGATACGCTCTGGGACATCCGACAGATGTTTTTC,CACDTVLGDTLWDIRQMFF,TRDV2,TRDD3,NA,TRDJ3
TGTGCCTGTGACAAAGTACTGGGGGATTACAGCTCCTGGGACACCCGACAGATGTTTTTC,CACDKVLGDYSSWDTRQMFF,TRDV2,TRDD3,NA,TRDJ3